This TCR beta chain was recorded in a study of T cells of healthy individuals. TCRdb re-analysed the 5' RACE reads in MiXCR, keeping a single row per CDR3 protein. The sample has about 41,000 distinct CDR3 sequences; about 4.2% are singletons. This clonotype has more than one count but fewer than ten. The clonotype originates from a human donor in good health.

Here the CDR3 DNA reads TGTGCCAGCAGTTGGAGGGCCCGGGACAGGGGCCAAGAGACCCAGTACTTC. Its protein is CASSWRARDRGQETQYF. The rearrangement joins TRBV27 to TRBJ2-5, with 10 positions matching TRBD1. This CDR3 comprises 17 residues. CDR1 is MNHEY and CDR2 is SMNVEV in the germline V gene (reference sequence). The ends lost 4 bases at V and 1 base at J; junction bases unmatched: 9.